The 6 T cell receptor beta chains reported below all come from one sample, sequenced in a study of T cell responses to AZD1222 COVID-19 vaccine. Some clones are missing from TCRdb's copy, which holds only in-frame ones; the method was immunoSEQ multiplex PCR. The table includes 99,000 or so clones, 75% to 90% detected once. Sequenced material: peripheral blood, taken on day 0 of AZD1222 vaccination. Source of these receptors: an adult in good health.

The CDR3 protein is CASSQHGGRANSPLHF. CDR3 coding DNA: TGTGCCAGCAGCCAACATGGGGGGCGGGCAAATTCACCCCTCCACTTT. The chain couples TRBV3-1 (or the pseudogene TRBV3-2) to TRBJ1-6; tentatively, D is TRBD1 (6 bases). This CDR3 has 16 residues. Germline CDR1 and CDR2: LGHDT and YNNKEL (reference sequence). Trimming cost V 2 bases and J 7 bases, with 15 bases left between them.

V is TRBV19 and J is TRBJ1-1; D possibly corresponds to TRBD1 (5 bases). There are 15 residues in the CDR3. Trimming pared 3 bases from V and 5 bases from J, leaving 16 bases between. Germline V gives CDR1 LNHDA, CDR2 SQIVND (reference sequence). The CDR3 DNA reads as TGTGCCAGTAGTATTAGGGGCACCCCAGGGACTGAAGCTTTCTTT. It encodes CASSIRGTPGTEAFF.

This clone has a handful of counts. CDR3 residues: CASGSTASYEQYF. CDR3 DNA: TGTGCCAGTGGTTCGACAGCCTCCTACGAGCAGTACTTC. The chain is built from TRBV19 and TRBJ2-7; tentatively, D is TRBD1 (5 bases). The ends were cut back, 8 bases at V and 0 bases at J, with 11 bases in the middle. The CDR3 loop spans 13 amino acids. Germline V gene lookup returns CDR1 LNHDA and CDR2 SQIVND (reference sequence).

This clone was observed a single time. This chain links TRBV7-2 with TRBJ2-7; 11 bases align to TRBD1. This CDR3 spans 15 amino acids. The germline gives CDR1 SGHTA, CDR2 FQGNSA. Germline trimming cut 5 bases from V and 3 bases from J; bases unmatched to any gene: 6. This CDR3 reads CASSPGTGGGYEQYF. For the CDR3, the DNA is TGTGCCAGCAGCCCTGGGACAGGGGGTGGCTACGAGCAGTACTTC. The full variable domain, in which reference TRBV7-2 and TRBJ2-7 provide the parts outside the CDR3, is GAGVSQSPSNKVTEKGKDVELRCDPISGHTALYWYRQSLGQGLEFLIYFQGNSAPDKSGLPSDRFSAERTGGSVSTLTIQRTQQEDSAVYLCASSPGTGGGYEQYFGPGTRLTVT.

The chain combines TRBV5-1 with TRBJ2-3, with no clear D. In germline, CDR1 is SGHRS, CDR2 YFSETQ. V dropped 3 bases and J dropped 5 bases, with 7 bases sitting between them. The CDR3 runs 12 residues. CDR3 loop: CASSSIGDTQYF. For the CDR3, the DNA is TGCGCCAGCAGCTCCATCGGAGATACGCAGTATTTT.

This chain uses TRBV24-1 with TRBJ2-3; 7 nucleotides align to TRBD1. From germline, CDR1 is KGHDR and CDR2 SFDVKD. V dropped 3 bases and J dropped 5; count of bases not matched to a gene: 7. The CDR3 sequence is 15 residues long. In DNA, the CDR3 is TGTGCCACCAGTGATCCTACAGGGGTGGGAGATACGCAGTATTTT. This gives the protein CATSDPTGVGDTQYF.